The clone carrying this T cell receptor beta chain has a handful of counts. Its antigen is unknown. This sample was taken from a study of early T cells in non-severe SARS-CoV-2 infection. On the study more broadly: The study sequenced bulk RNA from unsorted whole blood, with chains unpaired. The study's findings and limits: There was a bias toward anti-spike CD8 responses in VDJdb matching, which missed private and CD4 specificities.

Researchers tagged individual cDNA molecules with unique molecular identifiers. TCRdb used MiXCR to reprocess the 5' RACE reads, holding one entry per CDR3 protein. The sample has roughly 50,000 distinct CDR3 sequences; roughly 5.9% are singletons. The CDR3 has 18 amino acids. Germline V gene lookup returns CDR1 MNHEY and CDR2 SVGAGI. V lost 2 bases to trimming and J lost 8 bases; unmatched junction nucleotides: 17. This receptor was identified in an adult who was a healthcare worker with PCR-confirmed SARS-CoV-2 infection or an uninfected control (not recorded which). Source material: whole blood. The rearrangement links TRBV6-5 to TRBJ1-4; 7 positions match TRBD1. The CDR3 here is CASSYIDRVTNFREKLFF. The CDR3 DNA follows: TGTGCCAGCAGTTACATAGACAGGGTGACGAATTTCCGAGAAAAACTGTTTTTT.